The clone carrying this T cell receptor beta chain was observed once. The data stem from a study of shared clonotypes between healthy human individuals. Assay: immunoSEQ multiplex PCR; the TCRdb copy retains only in-frame clones and omits some. The table shows about 2.4 million clones, with 93% occurring only once. CDR1 is MDHEN and CDR2 is SYDVKM in the germline V gene. The CDR3 is 15 amino acids. V was cut by 5 bases and J by 2 bases, with 15 bases left in between. The TCR sequence derives from a man between 18 and 35 years old in good health. Some clones in this sample may be carry-over from other donors' samples. The sample comprised naive CD4+ T cells from PBMCs. The subset denotes: CD45RA+ positively selected. This sequence joins TRBV28 and TRBJ2-5; D might be TRBD1 (5 bases). Written as DNA, the CDR3 is TGTGCCAGCAGTCCTCTGGGTCAGGGACAAGAGACCCAGTACTTC. Its protein product is CASSPLGQGQETQYF. Drawing the rest from reference TRBV28 and TRBJ2-5, the complete variable domain is DVKVTQSSRYLVKRTGEKVFLECVQDMDHENMFWYRQDPGLGLRLIYFSYDVKMKEKGDIPEGYSVSREKKERFSLILESASTNQTSMYLCASSPLGQGQETQYFGPGTRLLVL.